These 27 T cell receptor beta chains came from one sample sequenced in a study of blood T cell repertoires in COVID-19. Generated by immunoSEQ multiplex PCR, the TCRdb table keeps only in-frame clones and is missing some. The sample records under 300,000 clones, about 89% being singletons. Sequencing was performed on PBMCs or T cells enriched from blood (not recorded which). All receptors come from a man between 40 and 49 years old who had recovered from COVID-19.

V gene TRBV19 combines with J gene TRBJ2-5; TRBD1 aligns across 7 bases. The CDR3 contains 14 residues. V was clipped by 5 bases and J by 5 bases; unmatched bases: 8. Germline assignment: CDR1 LNHDA and CDR2 SQIVND (reference sequence). The CDR3 DNA reads as TGTGCCAGTAGTGACAGGGAGAGGCTGGAGACCCAGTACTTC. It is translated as CASSDRERLETQYF.

The V call is TRBV11-2, the J call TRBJ2-1; D not certain. Trimming shortened V by 10 bases and J by 1 base, and 14 bases separated the two germline ends. CDR3 length equals 14 residues. CDR1 is SGHAT, CDR2 FQNNGV, per germline. The CDR3 protein is CATRDSLSYNEQFF. The DNA of the CDR3 is TGTGCCACCAGAGATAGTTTATCCTACAATGAGCAGTTCTTC.

This chain joins TRBV25-1 and TRBJ2-3; weak D call: TRBD2 (6 bases). V was clipped by 1 base and J by 2 bases, with 10 bases between them. CDR1 is MGHDK, CDR2 SYGVNS, per germline. The CDR3 contains 15 residues. CDR3 amino acids: CASSEWADYTDTQYF. The CDR3 DNA follows: TGTGCCAGCAGTGAATGGGCGGACTACACAGATACGCAGTATTTT.

The genes are TRBV4-3 and TRBJ2-1; 8 positions match TRBD1. V lost 1 base and J lost 6; bases outside the gene matches: 11. The CDR3 spans 17 residues. Germline V gene sequence: CDR1 LGHNA, CDR2 YSLEER. The CDR3 nucleotides read TGCGCCAGCAGCCAAGTGTCGTTCAGGGGGCAGACCAATGAGCAGTTCTTC. Translation gives CASSQVSFRGQTNEQFF.

The chain links TRBV6-1 to TRBJ1-1; TRBD1 is a possible D gene (5 bases). V was cut by 1 base and J by 7 bases, with 7 bases left in between. Germline V gene sequence: CDR1 MNHNS, CDR2 SASEGT. There are 12 residues in the CDR3. CDR3 sequence reads: CASSEVRDEAFF. The CDR3 DNA is TGTGCCAGCAGTGAAGTCAGGGATGAAGCTTTCTTT.

The rearrangement joins TRBV7-8 to TRBJ1-6; D gene uncertain. V shed 2 bases and J shed 10 bases, with 12 bases lying between them. Germline CDR1 is SGHVS and CDR2 is FQNEAQ. The CDR3 consists of 14 residues. The DNA for the CDR3 is TGTGCCAGCAGCTTACGGGGAGAACGGTCACCCCTCCACTTT. It translates to CASSLRGERSPLHF.

The chain recombines TRBV5-4 with TRBJ2-1; 11 bases are shared with TRBD2. Per germline, CDR1 SGHNT and CDR2 YYREEE (reference sequence). This CDR3 comprises 19 residues. V lost 0 bases, J lost 0 bases, and 8 bases stayed unmatched. CDR3 bases: TGTGCCAGCAGCTTGGGTGTTAGCGGGGGGGGAAGCTCCTACAATGAGCAGTTCTTC. The encoded protein is CASSLGVSGGGSSYNEQFF.

V and J are TRBV6-5 and TRBJ2-7; TRBD1 aligns across 8 bases. V lost 7 bases to trimming and J lost 8 bases; unmatched junction nucleotides: 16. Germline CDR1 is MNHEY and CDR2 is SVGAGI. The CDR3 consists of 15 residues. The CDR3 DNA is TGTGCCAGCACCCAAGCGAGACAGGGGATAGCAAAGCAGTACTTC. Translated: CASTQARQGIAKQYF.

This chain links TRBV5-1 with TRBJ1-1, with 11 bases lining up with TRBD1. J gave up 3 bases and V 2 bases, and 12 bases lay outside the gene matches. Germline CDR1 is SGHRS and CDR2 is YFSETQ. The CDR3 consists of 18 residues. In DNA form, the CDR3 reads TGCGCCAGCAGCTTCGGGTCCGGGACAGGGGGAACGGACACTGAAGCTTTCTTT. Amino acids: CASSFGSGTGGTDTEAFF.

The V gene is TRBV9, the J gene TRBJ1-2; a possible D gene is TRBD1 (5 bases). Trimming took off 3 bases at V and 6 bases at J, with 18 bases between the two ends. This CDR3 has 15 residues. From germline, CDR1 is SGDLS and CDR2 YYNGEE. The CDR3 protein is CASSASPDGGHGYTF. The CDR3 nucleotides are TGTGCCAGCAGCGCATCTCCGGACGGGGGACATGGCTACACCTTC.

The genes are TRBV6-6 and TRBJ2-1; TRBD2 matches at 12 bases. Trimming cost V 5 bases and J 13 bases; bases outside gene matches: 3. Germline loops: CDR1 MNHNY, CDR2 SVGAGI (reference sequence). This CDR3 region has 12 residues. The CDR3 DNA is TGTGCCAGCAGTAGACTAGCGGGAGATCAGTTCTTC. Its protein product is CASSRLAGDQFF.

The V call is TRBV27, the J call TRBJ2-5; D is ambiguous. Germline CDR1 is MNHEY and CDR2 is SMNVEV (reference sequence). V lost 7 bases and J lost 2, with 11 bases in between. This CDR3 has 13 amino acids. The CDR3 nucleotides are TGTGCCAGCAAAACGAGGCTGCAAGAGACCCAGTACTTC. Residues: CASKTRLQETQYF.

The chain employs TRBV2 and TRBJ2-5; 8 nucleotides line up with TRBD2. Trimming cost V 6 bases and J 5 bases; bases outside gene matches: 5. Per germline, CDR1 SNHLY and CDR2 FYNNEI. The length of the CDR3 is 13 residues. DNA of the CDR3: TGTGCCAGCAGGCGGACTAGCATGGAGACCCAGTACTTC. Residues: CASRRTSMETQYF.

The gene calls are TRBV19 and TRBJ2-1, with D possibly matching TRBD1 (5 bases). The germline V gene has CDR1 LNHDA and CDR2 SQIVND (reference sequence). The CDR3 extends over 14 amino acids. Trimming pared 3 bases from V and 9 bases from J, leaving 15 bases between. CDR3 sequence: CASSIWGPSPEQFF. CDR3 sequence (DNA): TGTGCCAGTAGTATTTGGGGCCCGTCCCCTGAGCAGTTCTTC.

The rearrangement joins TRBV11-2 to TRBJ1-4, with D maybe TRBD1 (6 bases). From germline, CDR1 is SGHAT and CDR2 FQNNGV. The length of the CDR3 is 17 residues. V was pared by 5 bases and J by 2 bases, with 18 bases between. The CDR3 region is CASSPGPDRGTNEKLFF. For the CDR3, the DNA is TGTGCCAGCAGCCCAGGGCCGGACAGAGGGACTAATGAAAAACTGTTTTTT.

This CDR3 reads CASSQDSVGANTGELFF. The CDR3, as DNA: TGCGCCAGCAGCCAAGATTCAGTAGGGGCGAACACCGGGGAGCTGTTTTTT. The chain joins TRBV4-3 to TRBJ2-2; D possibly corresponds to TRBD1 (5 bases). The CDR3 spans 17 residues. Germline-derived CDR1 and CDR2 are LGHNA and YSLEER. The V gene lost 0 bases and the J gene lost 0 bases, with 11 bases spanning the gap.

The V call is TRBV3-1 (or the pseudogene TRBV3-2), the J call TRBJ1-1; D possibly corresponds to TRBD1 (6 bases). Trimming pared 3 bases from V and 5 bases from J, leaving 13 bases between. Germline V gene data show CDR1 as LGHDT and CDR2 as YNNKEL (reference sequence). The CDR3 consists of 14 residues. CDR3: CASSQGTGLTEAFF. In nucleotides, the CDR3 is TGTGCCAGCAGCCAGGGTACAGGGTTAACTGAAGCTTTCTTT.

The chain combines TRBV5-4 with TRBJ2-7; 9 nucleotides agree with TRBD2. V shed 2 bases, J shed 6 bases, and the junction held 9 bases outside the gene matches. This CDR3 spans 15 amino acids. Germline CDR1 SGHNT, CDR2 YYREEE (reference sequence). The CDR3 sequence is CASSFEKAGGPEQYF. The CDR3 nucleotides read TGTGCCAGCAGCTTCGAGAAGGCGGGGGGGCCCGAGCAGTACTTC.

The chain uses TRBV6-5 and TRBJ1-3; D unresolved. Germline assignment: CDR1 MNHEY and CDR2 SVGAGI. V gave up 0 bases and J gave up 0 bases, with 9 bases separating them. The CDR3 has 16 amino acids. The CDR3 spells CASSYSMASSGNTIYF. The CDR3 DNA reads TGTGCCAGCAGTTACTCGATGGCAAGCTCTGGAAACACCATATATTTT.

The chain recombines TRBV15 with TRBJ2-7, with D perhaps matching TRBD1 (6 bases). Germline V gene sequence: CDR1 LNHNV, CDR2 YYDKDF (reference sequence). The CDR3 is 17 residues long. Trimming left V 0 bases short and J 2 bases short, with 17 bases between. The CDR3 region has the DNA TGTGCCACCAGCAGAGATTGGGGTCGTCAGGGGCCCTACGAGCAGTACTTC. Its protein is CATSRDWGRQGPYEQYF.

The rearrangement links TRBV7-9 to TRBJ2-7; perhaps TRBD2 as D (5 bases). Germline V gene lookup returns CDR1 SEHNR and CDR2 FQNEAQ (reference sequence). The CDR3 is 14 residues long. V was trimmed by 7 bases and J by 3 bases, leaving 16 bases between them. The CDR3 nucleotides read TGTGCCAGCACCCCGGACTCTCGAGACTACGAGCAGTACTTC. Translation: CASTPDSRDYEQYF.

The chain is built from TRBV10-3 and TRBJ1-3; D might be TRBD1 (5 bases). CDR1 and CDR2 from the germline V gene are ENHRY and SYGVKD. Trimming removed 3 bases from V and 0 bases from J, with 12 bases in between. The CDR3 is 16 residues long. The CDR3 spells CAISEGEGHSGNTIYF. The CDR3 coding sequence is TGTGCCATCAGTGAAGGGGAGGGCCACTCTGGAAACACCATATATTTT.

The chain joins TRBV6-5 to TRBJ2-7; D ambiguous. Germline V gene sequence: CDR1 MNHEY, CDR2 SVGAGI. V lost 5 bases to trimming and J lost 2 bases, with 10 bases between them. CDR3 length: 13 amino acids. The CDR3 loop reads CASSPGLPYEQYF. CDR3 bases: TGTGCCAGCAGTCCAGGCCTCCCCTACGAGCAGTACTTC.

This chain connects TRBV23-1 to TRBJ1-2, with D unresolved. TRBV23-1 is filed as an ORF, its function uncertain. The ends were cut back, 3 bases at V and 5 bases at J, with 22 bases in the middle. This CDR3 spans 17 amino acids. The CDR3 here is CASSHDGAYQIQYGYTF. As DNA, the CDR3 is TGCGCCAGCAGTCACGACGGAGCTTACCAAATTCAATATGGCTACACCTTC.

The J gene is TRBJ2-3, the V gene TRBV19; 10 bases agree with TRBD2. Per the germline V gene, CDR1 is LNHDA and CDR2 is SQIVND (reference sequence). J was trimmed by 6 bases and V by 1 base; bases with no gene match: 10. This CDR3 spans 17 amino acids. The CDR3 loop is CASSIALLAGVSDTQYF. The CDR3 DNA reads as TGTGCCAGTAGTATAGCCCTCCTAGCGGGGGTATCGGATACGCAGTATTTT.

The chain couples TRBV5-6 to TRBJ2-7, with D possibly TRBD1 on 7 matching bases. CDR3 length: 16 residues. Trimming shortened V by 3 bases and J by 2 bases, and 18 bases separated the two germline ends. From germline, CDR1 is SGHDT and CDR2 YYEEEE. The CDR3, as DNA: TGTGCCAGCAGCTGGATTAGACAGGGAGGCACCTACGAGCAGTACTTC. Translation: CASSWIRQGGTYEQYF. Together with reference TRBV5-6 and TRBJ2-7, the CDR3 gives the full variable domain: DAGVTQSPTHLIKTRGQQVTLRCSPKSGHDTVSWYQQALGQGPQFIFQYYEEEERQRGNFPDRFSGHQFPNYSSELNVNALLLGDSALYLCASSWIRQGGTYEQYFGPGTRLTVT.

This chain joins TRBV5-4 and TRBJ1-1; D is ambiguous. The CDR3 extends over 17 amino acids. Trimming took off 0 bases at V and 3 bases at J, with 18 bases between the two ends. Per the germline V gene, CDR1 is SGHNT and CDR2 is YYREEE (reference sequence). CDR3 bases: TGTGCCAGCAGCTTGGCCAAAGTGGTCAGGAAAGACACTGAAGCTTTCTTT. This encodes CASSLAKVVRKDTEAFF. Full variable domain (rest looked up from reference TRBV5-4 and TRBJ1-1): ETGVTQSPTHLIKTRGQQVTLRCSSQSGHNTVSWYQQALGQGPQFIFQYYREEENGRGNFPPRFSGLQFPNYSSELNVNALELDDSALYLCASSLAKVVRKDTEAFFGQGTRLTVV.